This TCR beta chain was identified during a study of blood T cell repertoires in COVID-19. Study details: Specimens from acute and convalescent COVID-19 originated in the United States, Italy and Spain. In each case, the material was cDNA or gDNA derived from T cells, B-cell-depleted T cells, or PBMCs.

The CDR3 totals 14 residues. Germline loops: CDR1 SNHLY, CDR2 FYNNEI. V was clipped by 3 bases and J by 7 bases, with 13 bases between them. The authors' processing: Reference gene primer amplification gave nucleated cell count estimates. Repertoires were generated with immunoSEQ multiplex PCR, while TCRdb's copy carries only in-frame clones and drops some. V, J and clone size were drawn from that table, and D and trimming were deduced from the DNA. The table shows over 250,000 clones, with around 85% occurring only once. Specimen: peripheral blood. The chain couples TRBV2 to TRBJ1-5, with D possibly TRBD1 on 6 matching bases. The source of this sequence is a woman in her sixties or seventies with acute or convalescent COVID-19. The DNA of the CDR3 is TGTGCCAGCAGTGATGGGACATTCGGGCAGCCCCAGCATTTT. Translated, it gives CASSDGTFGQPQHF.